Below are 27 T cell receptor beta chains sequenced from a single sample in a study of blood T cells in healthy people across ages. A second PCR, run for about 6 to 11 cycles, used a sample-barcoded 5' primer plus a J-beta primer mix. TCRdb re-called the 5' RACE reads with MiXCR, one entry per CDR3 protein. The sample lists roughly 1,500,000 distinct CDR3 sequences, roughly 40% seen once, with 6.5% to 10% in the top ten. The sample consisted of blood. These receptors all stem from a woman under 30 in good health.

The V call is TRBV2, the J call TRBJ2-4; a weak D match, TRBD1 (6 bases). V was trimmed by 6 bases and J by 1 base, leaving 25 bases between them. From germline, CDR1 is SNHLY and CDR2 FYNNEI. The CDR3 extends over 19 amino acids. CDR3 nucleotides: TGTGCCAGCAGCGATCCGGACAGTATTATCCTGCTGGCCAAAAACATTCAGTACTTC. Translating gives CASSDPDSIILLAKNIQYF.

The chain joins TRBV30 to TRBJ2-7; unclear D gene. This CDR3 is 12 amino acids long. CDR1 and CDR2 (germline): GTSNPN, SVGIG (reference sequence). V was clipped by 3 bases and J by 4 bases, with 10 bases between them. This chain's CDR3 is CAWSGPAYEQYF. The CDR3 DNA reads TGTGCCTGGAGCGGTCCAGCATACGAGCAGTACTTC.

The rearrangement uses TRBV18 and TRBJ1-5; no firm D call. The germline V gene has CDR1 KGHSH and CDR2 LQKENI. Trimming removed 3 bases from V and 7 bases from J, with 10 bases in between. The CDR3 runs 13 residues. For the CDR3, the DNA is TGTGCCAGCTCACCTGCCCCGGGGCAGCCCCAGCATTTT. It translates to CASSPAPGQPQHF.

There are a few counts of this clonotype. The chain has TRBV11-2 and TRBJ2-2; weak D call: TRBD2 (5 bases). V shed 3 bases and J shed 2 bases, with 10 bases lying between them. The germline CDR1 and CDR2 sequences are SGHAT and FQNNGV. The CDR3 totals 15 residues. CDR3 nucleotides: TGTGCCAGCAGCTTGAAGCGGACTAACACCGGGGAGCTGTTTTTT. As protein: CASSLKRTNTGELFF.

The chain links TRBV29-1 to TRBJ2-1; D not resolved. The J call may be wrong; the DNA end is better matched by TRBJ2-7. The V gene's germline CDR1 is SQVTM and CDR2 ANQGSEA. The CDR3 consists of 15 residues. As DNA, the CDR3 is TGCAGCGTTGATCCGGCCTTGAGCTCCTACAATGAGCAGTACTTC. Translated: CSVDPALSSYNEQYF.

The chain employs TRBV7-9 and TRBJ1-1, with TRBD1 as a possible D gene (6 bases). The length of the CDR3 is 15 residues. The germline CDR1 and CDR2 sequences are SEHNR and FQNEAQ (reference sequence). V was clipped by 5 bases and J by 1 base, with 14 bases between them. The CDR3 spells CASSLGTIANTEAFF. CDR3 DNA sequence: TGTGCCAGCAGCCTTGGGACAATAGCGAACACTGAAGCTTTCTTT.

This clonotype appeared a few times. V gene TRBV20-1 combines with J gene TRBJ2-1; tentative D call: TRBD2 (6 bases). The CDR3 consists of 14 residues. The germline gives CDR1 DFQATT, CDR2 SNEGSKA (reference sequence). The ends were cut back, 2 bases at V and 3 bases at J, with 11 bases in the middle. In DNA, the CDR3 is TGCAGTGCTAGAATCGGGACTGACTACAATGAGCAGTTCTTC. It specifies CSARIGTDYNEQFF.

V and J are TRBV4-1 and TRBJ1-5; 8 bases map to TRBD1. Per the germline V gene, CDR1 is MGHRA and CDR2 is YSYEKL. V lost 0 bases to trimming and J lost 6 bases; unmatched junction nucleotides: 10. This CDR3 has 17 residues. The CDR3 is CASSQDLGAGGFQPQHF. The DNA of the CDR3 is TGCGCCAGCAGCCAAGACCTTGGGGCAGGGGGCTTTCAGCCCCAGCATTTT.

The V gene is TRBV20-1, the J gene TRBJ2-2; 11 bases map to TRBD2. In germline, CDR1 is DFQATT, CDR2 SNEGSKA (reference sequence). The CDR3 is 17 residues long. V gave up 0 bases and J gave up 7 bases; unmatched junction bases: 10. CDR3 coding DNA: TGCAGTGCTAGAGATCGACTAGCGGGAATGTATAGCGGGGAGCTGTTTTTT. It encodes CSARDRLAGMYSGELFF.

The V call is TRBV7-9, the J call TRBJ2-1; D ambiguous. Trimming left V 7 bases short and J 0 bases short, with 7 bases between. The CDR3 extends over 13 amino acids. From germline, CDR1 is SEHNR and CDR2 FQNEAQ (reference sequence). The CDR3 is CASKDSSYNEQFF. DNA for the CDR3: TGTGCCAGCAAGGATAGCTCCTACAATGAGCAGTTCTTC. The complete variable domain, with remaining parts taken from reference TRBV7-9 and TRBJ2-1, reads DTGVSQNPRHKITKRGQNVTFRCDPISEHNRLYWYRQTLGQGPEFLTYFQNEAQLEKSRLLSDRFSAERPKGSFSTLEIQRTEQGDSAMYLCASKDSSYNEQFFGPGTRLTVL.

This clonotype has just a few counts. The V gene is TRBV30, the J gene TRBJ1-2; tentatively, D is TRBD1 (6 bases). Germline V lookup: CDR1 GTSNPN, CDR2 SVGIG (reference sequence). The V and J ends lost 2 bases and 7 bases respectively, with 17 bases between them. The length of the CDR3 is 14 residues. CDR3: CAWSSQGIGCGYTF. The CDR3 DNA reads as TGTGCCTGGAGTTCTCAGGGGATAGGATGTGGCTACACCTTC.

This clonotype was counted only a few times. This chain links TRBV6-5 with TRBJ2-3; D is possibly TRBD1 or TRBD2 (5 bases each). The length of the CDR3 is 14 residues. Germline CDR1 is MNHEY and CDR2 is SVGAGI. V shed 5 bases and J shed 7 bases, with 16 bases lying between them. The CDR3 DNA follows: TGTGCCAGCAGTCAACGGGGCCTTCGGAATACGCAGTATTTT. Translated, it gives CASSQRGLRNTQYF.

V is TRBV12-3 or TRBV12-4 and J is TRBJ1-1, with D possibly being TRBD1 (6 bases). With 2 bases removed from V and 1 base from J, the gap between germline ends came to 11 bases. The CDR3 consists of 15 residues. This CDR3 reads CASSLYLRGNTEAFF. In nucleotides, the CDR3 is TGTGCCAGCAGTTTATATCTCAGGGGGAACACTGAAGCTTTCTTT.

The chain uses TRBV21-1 and TRBJ2-1; the D call TRBD1 from the table was never checked on the DNA. TRBV21-1 is classified as a pseudogene. The CDR3 covers 11 residues. The CDR3 coding sequence is TGTGCCAGCAGAGGACAGGTTGAGCAGTTCTTC. It is translated as CASRGQVEQFF.

This chain links TRBV20-1 with TRBJ2-4, with 11 nucleotides matching TRBD2. V lost 6 bases to trimming and J lost 8 bases; unmatched junction nucleotides: 27. Germline loops: CDR1 DFQATT, CDR2 SNEGSKA (reference sequence). This CDR3 contains 20 residues. The CDR3, as DNA: TGCAGTGCCCCAATTAGCGGGACTAGCGGTAGACGTTTTTTTGCGGACATTCAGTACTTC. Translating it yields CSAPISGTSGRRFFADIQYF.

This clonotype was detected ten times or more. CDR3 DNA sequence: TGCGCCAGCAGCTTGGAGAAGCTACCAGATACGCAGTATTTT. Amino acid sequence: CASSLEKLPDTQYF. V and J are TRBV5-1 and TRBJ2-3, with D unclear. This CDR3 contains 14 residues. CDR1 is SGHRS and CDR2 is YFSETQ in the germline V gene. Trimming removed 0 bases at V and 4 bases at J, with 9 bases between.

V and J are TRBV5-1 and TRBJ2-1; possibly TRBD2 for D (6 bases). CDR1 and CDR2 from the germline V gene are SGHRS and YFSETQ. V lost 4 bases and J 6 bases, leaving 14 bases between the germline ends. The CDR3 loop spans 14 amino acids. The DNA for the CDR3 is TGCGCCAGCAGCGGGACTGGCGAGTTCAATGAGCAGTTCTTC. As protein: CASSGTGEFNEQFF.

This clonotype has a handful of counts. The V and J genes are TRBV5-1 and TRBJ2-1; a weak D match, TRBD2 (6 bases). Germline assignment: CDR1 SGHRS and CDR2 YFSETQ. The CDR3 is made up of 16 amino acids. V lost 1 base and J lost 7, with 18 bases in between. The chain's CDR3 is CASSLTGLQGRNEQFF. The CDR3 DNA sequence: TGCGCCAGCAGCTTGACGGGACTCCAAGGTAGGAATGAGCAGTTCTTC.

This sequence joins TRBV6-5 and TRBJ2-1; 9 bases map to TRBD1. This CDR3 is built from 20 residues. The germline V gene has CDR1 MNHEY and CDR2 SVGAGI. The V and J ends lost 2 bases and 2 bases, in that order; junction bases with no gene match: 16. CDR3 region: CASSYLMSPKDRGAYNEQFF. The CDR3 DNA reads TGTGCCAGCAGTTACCTCATGAGCCCGAAGGACAGGGGTGCCTACAATGAGCAGTTCTTC.

V gene TRBV4-1 combines with J gene TRBJ2-1; 14 bases match TRBD2. In germline, CDR1 is MGHRA, CDR2 YSYEKL. This CDR3 has 16 amino acids. V lost 4 bases to trimming and J lost 7 bases; unmatched junction nucleotides: 6. The CDR3 region is CASSLTSGGAGNEQFF. In DNA, the CDR3 is TGCGCCAGCAGCCTGACTAGCGGGGGGGCGGGGAATGAGCAGTTCTTC.

The chain links TRBV20-1 to TRBJ2-3, with 8 bases identical to TRBD2. CDR3 length equals 14 residues. CDR1 DFQATT and CDR2 SNEGSKA come from the germline V gene (reference sequence). Trimming at V came to 1 base and at J to 5 bases, leaving 5 bases not matched to a gene. In nucleotides, the CDR3 is TGCAGTGCTAGAGGTCGGGGGGGCCGAGATACGCAGTATTTT. Protein product: CSARGRGGRDTQYF.

The CDR3 loop reads CASSSGTGLYTF. The CDR3 DNA is TGTGCCAGCAGTTCCGGGACAGGCCTATACACCTTC. The V and J genes are TRBV27 and TRBJ1-2; 8 bases are shared with TRBD1. V lost 4 bases to trimming and J lost 11 bases; unmatched junction nucleotides: 6. Per germline, CDR1 MNHEY and CDR2 SMNVEV (reference sequence). The CDR3 is made up of 12 amino acids.

The chain has TRBV6-2 or TRBV6-3 and TRBJ2-2; no clear D. The ends were cut back, 7 bases at V and 4 bases at J, with 7 bases in the middle. Germline V gene lookup returns CDR1 MNHEY and CDR2 SVGEGT. The CDR3 is made up of 12 amino acids. CDR3 coding DNA: TGTGCCAGCAATTCGGGCACCGGGGAGCTGTTTTTT. As protein: CASNSGTGELFF.

This sequence joins TRBV2 and TRBJ2-5; possibly TRBD1 for D (6 bases). This CDR3 has 13 amino acids. The V gene lost 7 bases and the J gene lost 3 bases, with 12 bases spanning the gap. CDR1 is SNHLY and CDR2 is FYNNEI in the germline V gene. The CDR3 loop reads CASTGQIKETQYF. The CDR3 DNA is TGTGCCAGCACTGGACAGATTAAAGAGACCCAGTACTTC.

This clonotype showed up just once. The rearrangement uses TRBV2 and TRBJ2-1, with TRBD2 identical over 8 bases. The DNA matches TRBJ2-7 better at its end, which makes the J call doubtful. CDR1 and CDR2 (germline): SNHLY, FYNNEI. The length of the CDR3 is 15 residues. The CDR3 nucleotides are TGTGCCAGCAGTCAGATTAGCGGGGCATACAATGAGCAGTACTTC. Encoded protein: CASSQISGAYNEQYF.

This clonotype was recorded once. This chain joins TRBV2 and TRBJ1-3; D unresolved. The germline gives CDR1 SNHLY, CDR2 FYNNEI. The CDR3 is 13 residues long. The V gene lost 3 bases and the J gene lost 2 bases, with 5 bases spanning the gap. The CDR3 DNA follows: TGTGCCAGCAGTGAGAATCCTGGAAACACCATATATTTT. Encoded protein: CASSENPGNTIYF.

This clonotype was found a few times. The chain employs TRBV27 and TRBJ1-1, with TRBD1 matching over 7 bases. The J segment lost 1 base and the V segment lost 2 bases, leaving 10 bases of the junction unmatched. Germline-derived CDR1 and CDR2 are MNHEY and SMNVEV (reference sequence). The CDR3 is 17 residues long. The CDR3 loop is CASSLLSQGQKNTEAFF. CDR3 bases: TGTGCCAGCAGTTTACTGAGTCAGGGACAGAAGAACACTGAAGCTTTCTTT.